The next 9 T cell receptor beta chains were all read from a single sample in a study of T cells in Graves' hyperthyroidism and ophthalmopathy. RNA transcripts yielded amplified TCR beta CDR3 regions. In the first-round RT-PCR of the TCR CDR3, the HTBI primer set was used. From the multiplex PCR reads, TCRdb called clonotypes with MiXCR, one entry per CDR3 protein. The sample has more than 550,000 distinct CDR3 sequences, around 19% seen once. What was sequenced was blood. The receptor source for this set is a woman in her 50s with Graves' hyperthyroidism that later progressed to Graves' ophthalmopathy.

The genes are TRBV20-1 and TRBJ1-6; 10 nucleotides align to TRBD1. CDR1 and CDR2 (germline): DFQATT, SNEGSKA (reference sequence). The V segment lost 6 bases and the J segment 10 bases; nucleotides outside the gene matches: 9. The CDR3 extends over 14 amino acids. The chain's CDR3 is CSALSRTGGSPLHF. CDR3 DNA sequence: TGCAGTGCCTTGAGTCGGACAGGGGGATCACCCCTCCACTTT.

The table lists this clonotype with many counts. Written as DNA, the CDR3 is TGTGCCAGCAGCTCACCCGGACAGGGAGGGAACACCGGGGAGCTGTTTTTT. Encoded protein: CASSSPGQGGNTGELFF. The chain links TRBV7-9 to TRBJ2-2; 8 bases match TRBD1. The CDR3 totals 17 residues. The trim removed 4 bases at V and 1 base at J, leaving 8 bases unmatched. Per the germline V gene, CDR1 is SEHNR and CDR2 is FQNEAQ (reference sequence).

There are many counts of this clonotype. This rearrangement joins TRBV11-2 to TRBJ1-2; D unclear. Germline loops: CDR1 SGHAT, CDR2 FQNNGV. This CDR3 is built from 13 residues. V gave up 4 bases and J gave up 1 base, with 7 bases separating them. This CDR3 is CASSYGINYGYTF. In nucleotides, the CDR3 is TGTGCCAGCAGCTACGGGATTAACTATGGCTACACCTTC. Variable domain in full (rest from reference TRBV11-2 and TRBJ1-2): EAGVAQSPRYKIIEKRQSVAFWCNPISGHATLYWYQQILGQGPKLLIQFQNNGVVDDSQLPKDRFSAERLKGVDSTLKIQPAKLEDSAVYLCASSYGINYGYTFGSGTRLTVV.

Ten or more counts support this clonotype. The chain carries TRBV20-1 and TRBJ2-5; 9 bases are a match to TRBD1. Germline lookup yields CDR1 DFQATT and CDR2 SNEGSKA (reference sequence). The CDR3 loop spans 15 amino acids. V lost 3 bases and J lost 5; bases outside the gene matches: 10. The CDR3 sequence: CSARFGTGFGETQYF. CDR3 sequence (DNA): TGCAGTGCTAGGTTCGGGACAGGGTTCGGTGAGACCCAGTACTTC.

This clonotype was counted many times. The chain is built from TRBV19 and TRBJ2-5, with D tentatively TRBD2 (6 bases). The CDR3 has 15 residues. CDR1 and CDR2 (germline): LNHDA, SQIVND (reference sequence). V lost 6 bases to trimming and J lost 5 bases, with 19 bases between them. As DNA, the CDR3 is TGTGCCAGTAGCAACCTTTGGGGGGAATCGGAGACCCAGTACTTC. Translated, it gives CASSNLWGESETQYF.

The gene calls are TRBV5-6 and TRBJ1-4, with D unresolved. The CDR3 spans 16 residues. Germline V gene lookup returns CDR1 SGHDT and CDR2 YYEEEE. V lost 3 bases, J lost 3 bases, and 15 bases lay in between. CDR3 loop: CASSSEVGLANEKLFF. The CDR3 DNA sequence: TGTGCCAGCAGCTCGGAGGTGGGATTGGCTAATGAAAAACTGTTTTTT.

This clonotype has a handful of counts. The chain joins TRBV25-1 to TRBJ1-2, with TRBD1 matching 10 bases. Germline V gene sequence: CDR1 MGHDK, CDR2 SYGVNS. V was pared by 5 bases and J by 8 bases, with 11 bases of the junction left unmatched. This CDR3 contains 15 residues. This CDR3 reads CASSSMKGTGDGYTF. As DNA, the CDR3 is TGTGCCAGCAGTTCCATGAAGGGGACAGGGGACGGCTACACCTTC.

V is TRBV18 and J is TRBJ1-1; 11 bases fit TRBD1. Germline loops: CDR1 KGHSH, CDR2 LQKENI. The V and J ends lost 4 bases and 3 bases, in that order; junction bases with no gene match: 13. The CDR3 runs 18 residues. CDR3 nucleotides: TGTGCCAGCTCACTCTCGGACAGGGGGCTATTGAGGGACACTGAAGCTTTCTTT. Translating it yields CASSLSDRGLLRDTEAFF.

The rearrangement joins TRBV3-1 to TRBJ1-6, with D possibly matching TRBD1 (5 bases). Looked up from germline, CDR1 is LGHDT and CDR2 is YNNKEL (reference sequence). The CDR3 sequence is 15 residues long. V was pared by 4 bases and J by 5 bases, with 12 bases between. The CDR3 DNA reads as TGTGCCAGCAGCCCCGTTGGGGCTAATAATTCACCCCTCCACTTT. Translating gives CASSPVGANNSPLHF.